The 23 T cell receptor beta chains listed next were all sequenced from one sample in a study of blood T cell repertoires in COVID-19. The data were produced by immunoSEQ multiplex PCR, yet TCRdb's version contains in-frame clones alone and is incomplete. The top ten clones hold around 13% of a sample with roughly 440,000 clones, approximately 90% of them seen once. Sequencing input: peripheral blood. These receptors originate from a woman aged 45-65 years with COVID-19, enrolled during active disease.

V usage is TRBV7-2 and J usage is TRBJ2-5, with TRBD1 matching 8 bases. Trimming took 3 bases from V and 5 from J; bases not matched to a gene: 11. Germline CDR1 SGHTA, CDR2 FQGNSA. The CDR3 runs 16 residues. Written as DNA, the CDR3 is TGTGCCAGCAGCTTTGGATTGACAGGGGTGTGGGAGACCCAGTACTTC. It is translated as CASSFGLTGVWETQYF.

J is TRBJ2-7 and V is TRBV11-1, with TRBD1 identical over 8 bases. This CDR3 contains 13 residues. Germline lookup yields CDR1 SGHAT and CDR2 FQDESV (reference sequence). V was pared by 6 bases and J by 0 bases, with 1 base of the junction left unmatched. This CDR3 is CASSQGASYEQYF. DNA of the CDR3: TGTGCCAGCAGTCAGGGGGCCTCCTACGAGCAGTACTTC.

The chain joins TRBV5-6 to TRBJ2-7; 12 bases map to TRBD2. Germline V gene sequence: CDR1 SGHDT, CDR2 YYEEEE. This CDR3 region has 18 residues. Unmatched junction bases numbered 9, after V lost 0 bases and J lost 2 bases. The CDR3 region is CASSLVIGTSGSTYEQYF. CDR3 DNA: TGTGCCAGCAGCTTGGTCATTGGGACTAGCGGGTCTACCTACGAGCAGTACTTC.

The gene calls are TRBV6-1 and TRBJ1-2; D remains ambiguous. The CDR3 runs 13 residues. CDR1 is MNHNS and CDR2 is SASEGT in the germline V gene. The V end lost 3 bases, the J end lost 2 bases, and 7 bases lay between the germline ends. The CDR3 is CASSEGGNYGYTF. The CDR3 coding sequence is TGTGCCAGCAGTGAGGGAGGGAACTATGGCTACACCTTC.

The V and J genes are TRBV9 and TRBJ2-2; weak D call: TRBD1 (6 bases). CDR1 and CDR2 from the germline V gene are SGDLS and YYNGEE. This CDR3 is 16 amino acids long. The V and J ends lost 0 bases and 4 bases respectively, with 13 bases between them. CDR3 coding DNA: TGTGCCAGCAGCGTAGCGCCTGGGGGCCCCACCGGGGAGCTGTTTTTT. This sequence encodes CASSVAPGGPTGELFF. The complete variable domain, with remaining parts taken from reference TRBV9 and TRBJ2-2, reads DSGVTQTPKHLITATGQRVTLRCSPRSGDLSVYWYQQSLDQGLQFLIQYYNGEERAKGNILERFSAQQFPDLHSELNLSSLELGDSALYFCASSVAPGGPTGELFFGEGSRLTVL.

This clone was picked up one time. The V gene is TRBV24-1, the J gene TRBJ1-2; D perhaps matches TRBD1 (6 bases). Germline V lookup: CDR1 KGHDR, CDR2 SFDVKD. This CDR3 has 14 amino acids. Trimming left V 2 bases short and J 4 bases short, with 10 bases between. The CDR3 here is CATSDSGVAYGYTF. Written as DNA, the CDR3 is TGTGCCACCAGTGATTCAGGGGTTGCCTATGGCTACACCTTC.

The CDR3 here is CAWSPLRGTGVEQYF. CDR3 coding DNA: TGTGCCTGGAGTCCCCTCCGCGGGACAGGGGTCGAGCAGTACTTC. This chain connects TRBV30 to TRBJ2-7; TRBD1 agrees at 10 bases. The CDR3 is 15 residues long. V lost 2 bases to trimming and J lost 6 bases; unmatched junction nucleotides: 10. CDR1 GTSNPN and CDR2 SVGIG come from the germline V gene (reference sequence). Full variable domain (rest looked up from reference TRBV30 and TRBJ2-7): SQTIHQWPATLVQPVGSPLSLECTVEGTSNPNLYWYRQAAGRGLQLLFYSVGIGQISSEVPQNLSASRPQDRQFILSSKKLLLSDSGFYLCAWSPLRGTGVEQYFGPGTRLTVT.

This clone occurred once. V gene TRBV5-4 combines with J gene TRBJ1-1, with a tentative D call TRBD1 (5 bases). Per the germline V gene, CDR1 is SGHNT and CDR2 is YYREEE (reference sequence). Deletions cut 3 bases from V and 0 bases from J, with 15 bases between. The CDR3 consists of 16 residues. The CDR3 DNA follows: TGTGCCAGCAGCTCCTCTCGTCGGGGGATGAACACTGAAGCTTTCTTT. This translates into CASSSSRRGMNTEAFF.

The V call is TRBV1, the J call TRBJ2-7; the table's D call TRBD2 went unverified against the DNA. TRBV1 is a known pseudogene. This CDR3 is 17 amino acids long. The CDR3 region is CTSSVGGGQRLLSEQYF. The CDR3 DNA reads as TGCACCAGCAGCGTAGGGGGGGGTCAGAGATTATTGTCCGAGCAGTACTTC.

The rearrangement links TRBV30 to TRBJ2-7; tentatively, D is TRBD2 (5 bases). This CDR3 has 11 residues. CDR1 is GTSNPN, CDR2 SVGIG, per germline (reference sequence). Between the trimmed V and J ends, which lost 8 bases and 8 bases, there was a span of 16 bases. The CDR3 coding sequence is TGTGCCGCCATCTCGGCCGGGAAGCAGTACTTC. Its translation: CAAISAGKQYF.

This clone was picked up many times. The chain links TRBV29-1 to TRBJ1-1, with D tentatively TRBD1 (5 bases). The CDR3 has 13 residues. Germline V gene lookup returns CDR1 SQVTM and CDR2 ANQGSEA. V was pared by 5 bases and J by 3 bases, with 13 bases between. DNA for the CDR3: TGCAGCGTTAATAGTCCGGGGGACACTGAAGCTTTCTTT. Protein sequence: CSVNSPGDTEAFF.

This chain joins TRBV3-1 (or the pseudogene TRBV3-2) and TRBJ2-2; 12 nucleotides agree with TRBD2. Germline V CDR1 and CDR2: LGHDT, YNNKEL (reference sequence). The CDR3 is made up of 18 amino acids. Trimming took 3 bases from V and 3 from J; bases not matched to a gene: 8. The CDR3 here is CASSHASGGGYDTGELFF. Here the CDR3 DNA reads TGTGCCAGCAGCCACGCTAGCGGGGGGGGATACGACACCGGGGAGCTGTTTTTT.

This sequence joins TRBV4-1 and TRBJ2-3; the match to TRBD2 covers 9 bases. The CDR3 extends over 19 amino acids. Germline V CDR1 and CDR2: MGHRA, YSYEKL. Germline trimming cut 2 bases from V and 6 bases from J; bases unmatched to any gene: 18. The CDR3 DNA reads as TGCGCCAGCAGCCAAAATATGATTCCCGGGACTAGCCCGAGGGATACGCAGTATTTT. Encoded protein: CASSQNMIPGTSPRDTQYF.

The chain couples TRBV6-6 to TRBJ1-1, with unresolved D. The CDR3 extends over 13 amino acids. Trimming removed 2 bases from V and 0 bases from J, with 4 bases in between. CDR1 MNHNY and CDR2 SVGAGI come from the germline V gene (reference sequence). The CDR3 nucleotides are TGTGCCAGCAGTTACCGCGTGAACACTGAAGCTTTCTTT. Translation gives CASSYRVNTEAFF.

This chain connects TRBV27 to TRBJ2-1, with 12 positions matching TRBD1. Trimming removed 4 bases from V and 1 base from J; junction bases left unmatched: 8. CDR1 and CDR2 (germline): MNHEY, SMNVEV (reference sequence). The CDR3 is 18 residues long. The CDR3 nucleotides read TGTGCCAGCAGTTGGGGACAGGGGGCGGATTTTTCCTACAATGAGCAGTTCTTC. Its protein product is CASSWGQGADFSYNEQFF.

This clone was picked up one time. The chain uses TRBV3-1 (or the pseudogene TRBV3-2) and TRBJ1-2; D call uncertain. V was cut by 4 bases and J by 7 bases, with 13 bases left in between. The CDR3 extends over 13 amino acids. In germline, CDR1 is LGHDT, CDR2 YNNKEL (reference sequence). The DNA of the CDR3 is TGTGCCAGCAGCCCCTTTGGGAGATCTGGCTACACCTTC. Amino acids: CASSPFGRSGYTF.

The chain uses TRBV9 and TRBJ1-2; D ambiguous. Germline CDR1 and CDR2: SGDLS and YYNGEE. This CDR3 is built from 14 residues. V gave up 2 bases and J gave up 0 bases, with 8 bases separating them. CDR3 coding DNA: TGTGCCAGCAGCGTTATGAGTTCTAACTATGGCTACACCTTC. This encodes CASSVMSSNYGYTF.

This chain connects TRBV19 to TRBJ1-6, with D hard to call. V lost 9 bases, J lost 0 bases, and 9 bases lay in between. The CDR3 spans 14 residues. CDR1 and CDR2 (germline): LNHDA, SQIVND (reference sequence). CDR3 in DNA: TGTGCCAGCGGGGTGAGCTCCTATAATTCACCCCTCCACTTT. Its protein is CASGVSSYNSPLHF.

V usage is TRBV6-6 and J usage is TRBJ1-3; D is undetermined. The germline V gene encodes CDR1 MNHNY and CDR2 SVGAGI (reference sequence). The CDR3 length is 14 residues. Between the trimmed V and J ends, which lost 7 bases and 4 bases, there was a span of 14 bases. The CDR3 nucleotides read TGTGCCAGCACTCCACAGTTTTCGGGAAACACCATATATTTT. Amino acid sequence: CASTPQFSGNTIYF.

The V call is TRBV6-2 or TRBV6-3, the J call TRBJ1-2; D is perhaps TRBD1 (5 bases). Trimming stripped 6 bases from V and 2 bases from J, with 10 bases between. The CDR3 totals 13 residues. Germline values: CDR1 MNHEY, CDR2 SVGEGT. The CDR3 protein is CASSPGLNYGYTF. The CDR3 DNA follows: TGTGCCAGCAGCCCGGGACTAAACTATGGCTACACCTTC.

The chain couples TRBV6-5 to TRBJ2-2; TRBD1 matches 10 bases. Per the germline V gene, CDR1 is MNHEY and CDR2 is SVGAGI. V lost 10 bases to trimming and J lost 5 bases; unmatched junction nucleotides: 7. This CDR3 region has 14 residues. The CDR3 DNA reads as TGTGCCATCGAAGACAGGGGGCGGACCGGGGAGCTGTTTTTT. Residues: CAIEDRGRTGELFF.

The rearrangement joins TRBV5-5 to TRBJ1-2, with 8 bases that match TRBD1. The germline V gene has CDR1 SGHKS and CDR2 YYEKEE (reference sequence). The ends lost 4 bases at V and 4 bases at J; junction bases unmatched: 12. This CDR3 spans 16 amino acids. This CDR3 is CASSLGQGESGYGYTF. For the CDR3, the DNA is TGTGCCAGCAGCCTCGGACAGGGCGAGTCCGGCTATGGCTACACCTTC.

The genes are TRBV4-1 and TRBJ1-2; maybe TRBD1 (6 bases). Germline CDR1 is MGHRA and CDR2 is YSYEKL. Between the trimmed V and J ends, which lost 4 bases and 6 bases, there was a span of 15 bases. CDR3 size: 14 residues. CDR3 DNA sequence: TGCGCCAGCAGCCCGCCCAGGGGAGGGAATGGCTACACCTTC. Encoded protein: CASSPPRGGNGYTF.